These T cell receptor beta chains were read from a single sample in a study of shared clonotypes between healthy human individuals. Sequencing used immunoSEQ multiplex PCR; TCRdb keeps in-frame clones, though not all of them. The table has 2 million to 2.5 million clones, 85% to 95% seen once; the top ten hold approximately 0.4%. Source material: naive CD4+ T cells from PBMCs. These receptor sequences come from a man between 18 and 29 years old in good health. Some clones in this sample may be carry-over from other donors' samples. CDR3s include the opening cysteine and the closing phenylalanine or tryptophan. D genes are given only for firm matches. Size is omitted from some rows. Given values are once, few, many or a class for expanded clones.

V	D	J	size	CDR3	DNA
TRBV30	.	TRBJ1-1	.	CAWDRGIPEAFF	TGTGCCTGGGATCGGGGAATCCCTGAAGCTTTCTTT
TRBV6-5	TRBD2	TRBJ2-1	once	CASTTGGAYNEQFF	TGTGCCAGCACCACTGGGGGGGCCTACAATGAGCAGTTCTTC
TRBV29-1	.	TRBJ1-4	.	CSVGTGSNGKLFF	TGCAGCGTAGGTACCGGGTCAAACGGAAAACTGTTTTTT
TRBV25-1	.	TRBJ2-1	once	CASSDPGRDDEQFF	TGTGCCAGCAGTGACCCCGGGAGAGACGATGAGCAGTTCTTC
TRBV2	TRBD2	TRBJ2-1	.	CASTRRTSGSSLFF	TGTGCCAGCACCCGACGGACTAGCGGGAGTTCGCTGTTCTTC
TRBV7-9	.	TRBJ2-5	once	CASSNHRDQETQYF	TGTGCCAGCAGCAACCACCGGGACCAAGAGACCCAGTACTTC
TRBV4-2	.	TRBJ2-3	.	CASSPGTFTSTDTQYF	TGTGCCAGCAGCCCCGGGACTTTCACTAGCACAGATACGCAGTATTTT
TRBV30	.	TRBJ1-1	.	CAWATGDAMNTEAFF	TGTGCCTGGGCGACAGGCGATGCAATGAACACTGAAGCTTTCTTT
TRBV27	.	TRBJ2-2	.	CAPPMERGGTNTGELFF	TGTGCCCCCCCAATGGAGCGAGGGGGAACTAACACCGGGGAGCTGTTTTTT
TRBV27	.	TRBJ2-5	.	CASSLLEGRGTQYF	TGTGCCAGCAGTTTATTGGAGGGACGGGGGACCCAGTACTTC